This T cell receptor (beta chain) was sequenced for a study of CD8+ T cells in alopecia areata. In each case, RNA was isolated and then reverse transcribed into cDNA as the sequencing template. The table came from immunoSEQ multiplex PCR; TCRdb's copy has only in-frame clones and leaves some out. The sample yields 150,000 to 200,000 clones, about 67% seen once. For this clone: Its cognate antigen is unknown.

V was trimmed by 3 bases and J by 3 bases, leaving 13 bases between them. CDR1 and CDR2 (germline): MGHDK, SYGVNS. The CDR3 contains 15 residues. Broader study findings: Higher clonality and more expanded CD8+ clones appeared in lesional than normal scalp.

This receptor was taken from a human donor with alopecia areata. V and J are TRBV25-1 and TRBJ2-3, with a possible D match to TRBD1 (5 bases). Sequenced material: CD8+ T cells sorted from blood, taken at week 0. CDR3 amino acids: CASSEDITITDTQYF. Here the CDR3 DNA reads TGTGCCAGCAGTGAGGACATTACGATTACAGATACGCAGTATTTT.